These 14 T cell receptor beta chains were all obtained from the same sample, sequenced in a study of blood T cell repertoires in COVID-19. Method: immunoSEQ multiplex PCR; TCRdb's copy keeps in-frame clones and lacks some. The data contain about 520,000 clones, 70% to 90% of them singletons. Material for sequencing was peripheral blood. These receptors all stem from a human donor in a cohort sampled during active COVID-19.

This clone was seen only a few times. The chain links TRBV28 to TRBJ1-1; D is possibly TRBD1 (6 bases). Trimming took off 8 bases at V and 1 base at J, with 14 bases between the two ends. CDR3 size: 14 residues. Germline CDR1 reads MDHEN; CDR2 reads SYDVKM. The chain's CDR3 is CASWAGARNTEAFF. The CDR3 DNA is TGTGCCAGCTGGGCGGGGGCGCGGAACACTGAAGCTTTCTTT.

The DNA of the CDR3 is TGTGCCACCAGTGATTTGGCTCCGGGACAGGGGAAAGAGACCCAGTACTTC. This codes for CATSDLAPGQGKETQYF. This chain links TRBV24-1 with TRBJ2-5; 10 bases match TRBD1. This CDR3 has 17 amino acids. Germline V gene data show CDR1 as KGHDR and CDR2 as SFDVKD. Trimming at V came to 0 bases and at J to 3 bases, leaving 6 bases not matched to a gene.

The CDR3 DNA follows: TGCGCCAGCAGCTTGTCAGAAGATAATTCACCCCTCCACTTT. Translated: CASSLSEDNSPLHF. The chain recombines TRBV5-1 with TRBJ1-6; D not certain. The CDR3 length is 14 residues. The V gene lost 1 base and the J gene lost 5 bases, with 7 bases spanning the gap. Germline CDR1 is SGHRS and CDR2 is YFSETQ.

This clone was seen once. This chain uses TRBV28 with TRBJ2-2; 7 positions match TRBD2. Germline values: CDR1 MDHEN, CDR2 SYDVKM. This CDR3 contains 17 residues. The J segment lost 0 bases and the V segment lost 1 base, leaving 5 bases of the junction unmatched. CDR3 protein: CASSLSPGRPNTGELFF. CDR3 nucleotide sequence: TGTGCCAGCAGTTTATCCCCCGGGAGGCCGAACACCGGGGAGCTGTTTTTT.

V is TRBV7-2 and J is TRBJ2-3; TRBD2 agrees at 10 bases. Trimming cost V 2 bases and J 6 bases; bases outside gene matches: 5. Germline V gene sequence: CDR1 SGHTA, CDR2 FQGNSA. The CDR3 is made up of 15 amino acids. The CDR3 DNA reads TGTGCCAGCAGCTTATCAGCGGGAGGGTGGGATACGCAGTATTTT. Translation gives CASSLSAGGWDTQYF.

The chain combines TRBV28 with TRBJ1-5, with 7 bases that match TRBD1. Germline V gene data show CDR1 as MDHEN and CDR2 as SYDVKM. V lost 2 bases, J lost 4 bases, and 8 bases stayed unmatched. The CDR3 is 16 residues long. CDR3 in amino acids: CASSLGGGWGNQPQHF. The CDR3 coding sequence is TGTGCCAGCAGTTTAGGAGGGGGCTGGGGGAATCAGCCCCAGCATTTT.

CDR3 residues: CATERSGGNEQFF. CDR3 in DNA: TGTGCCACCGAGCGGTCGGGGGGCAATGAGCAGTTCTTC. This sequence joins TRBV24-1 and TRBJ2-1; 7 nucleotides align to TRBD2. The V and J ends lost 9 bases and 6 bases, in that order; junction bases with no gene match: 7. Germline CDR1 reads KGHDR; CDR2 reads SFDVKD. The CDR3 has 13 amino acids.

The chain couples TRBV7-8 to TRBJ2-7; TRBD2 aligns across 8 bases. The CDR3 totals 14 residues. Germline CDR1 is SGHVS and CDR2 is FQNEAQ. With V trimmed by 5 bases and J by 3 bases, 6 bases remained unmatched. As DNA, the CDR3 is TGTGCCAGCAGCGCCCCGGGACTAGTCTACGAGCAGTACTTC. Translation gives CASSAPGLVYEQYF.

V gene TRBV15 combines with J gene TRBJ1-3; TRBD1 matches at 9 bases. The germline gives CDR1 LNHNV, CDR2 YYDKDF (reference sequence). This CDR3 comprises 12 residues. V lost 6 bases and J lost 8; bases outside the gene matches: 2. The CDR3 protein is CATSRTGDTIYF. The DNA for the CDR3 is TGTGCCACCAGTAGGACAGGGGACACCATATATTTT.

Details on this clone: Other DNA sequences in the same sample also yield this CDR3. The DNA of the CDR3 is TGTGCCAGCAGGGCCACAGGGGATAATTCACCCCTCCACTTT. This codes for CASRATGDNSPLHF. V usage is TRBV28 and J usage is TRBJ1-6; TRBD1 agrees at 7 bases. This CDR3 is built from 14 residues. V lost 6 bases, J lost 5 bases, and 4 bases stayed unmatched. The germline V gene has CDR1 MDHEN and CDR2 SYDVKM.

This chain joins TRBV2 and TRBJ2-2, with D maybe TRBD1 (5 bases). Germline CDR1 SNHLY, CDR2 FYNNEI. V was pared by 8 bases and J by 0 bases, with 13 bases between. There are 15 residues in the CDR3. This chain's CDR3 is CASLIDRANTGELFF. CDR3 sequence (DNA): TGTGCCAGCCTGATAGACAGAGCGAACACCGGGGAGCTGTTTTTT.

The V call is TRBV30, the J call TRBJ1-1; D not certain. The CDR3 covers 13 residues. Trimming cost V 2 bases and J 4 bases, with 11 bases left between them. The germline V gene has CDR1 GTSNPN and CDR2 SVGIG (reference sequence). The CDR3 sequence is CAWSRGLGTEAFF. The CDR3 bases are TGTGCCTGGAGTAGAGGATTAGGCACTGAAGCTTTCTTT.

V and J are TRBV10-3 and TRBJ2-7, with 9 bases aligning to TRBD1. The V gene end was trimmed by 3 bases and the J gene end by 2 bases; junction bases not matched to a gene: 5. This CDR3 region has 15 residues. CDR1 and CDR2 (germline): ENHRY, SYGVKD. CDR3 amino acids: CAISDSRDRAYEQYF. For the CDR3, the DNA is TGTGCCATCAGTGATTCCCGGGACAGGGCCTACGAGCAGTACTTC.

The chain carries TRBV3-1 (or the pseudogene TRBV3-2) and TRBJ1-2, with D possibly being TRBD1 (5 bases). The germline V gene encodes CDR1 LGHDT and CDR2 YNNKEL (reference sequence). V lost 1 base and J lost 4, with 13 bases in between. The CDR3 is 15 residues long. The chain's CDR3 is CASSQVRDSFYGYTF. The CDR3 coding sequence is TGTGCCAGCAGCCAAGTTCGCGACAGCTTCTATGGCTACACCTTC.